The 30 T cell receptor beta chains in this list originate from one sample, sequenced in a study of control samples from healthy donors and cancer patients. Assay used: immunoSEQ multiplex PCR; TCRdb lists only in-frame clones, some missing. The top ten clones hold around 4.9% of a sample with approximately 150,000 clones, around 86% of them seen once. Sequencing was carried out using blood. These receptors were collected from a young man in good health.

The V gene is TRBV4-3, the J gene TRBJ1-1; D may be TRBD1 (5 bases). CDR1 LGHNA and CDR2 YSLEER come from the germline V gene. The CDR3 sequence is 13 residues long. V was cut by 5 bases and J by 2 bases, with 9 bases left in between. CDR3 coding DNA: TGCGCCAGCAGCAGACAGTTTAACACTGAAGCTTTCTTT. Translated: CASSRQFNTEAFF.

The V gene is TRBV14, the J gene TRBJ1-3; D unclear. The CDR3 is made up of 13 amino acids. Germline values: CDR1 SGHDN, CDR2 FVKESK. V was pared by 3 bases and J by 4 bases, with 7 bases between. CDR3 sequence reads: CASSQSYGNTIYF. CDR3 bases: TGTGCCAGCAGCCAGAGTTACGGAAACACCATATATTTT.

The genes are TRBV2 and TRBJ2-7; 7 positions match TRBD1. This CDR3 has 13 residues. Germline CDR1 reads SNHLY; CDR2 reads FYNNEI. The ends lost 4 bases at V and 5 bases at J; junction bases unmatched: 5. In DNA form, the CDR3 reads TGTGCCAGCAGTGTCGGCAGGGGGAACGAGCAGTACTTC. Translated: CASSVGRGNEQYF.

J is TRBJ1-4 and V is TRBV15, with D unclear. This CDR3 region has 13 residues. The germline V and J ends were trimmed by 3 bases and 5 bases, with 7 bases remaining between them. The germline V gene encodes CDR1 LNHNV and CDR2 YYDKDF (reference sequence). The CDR3 bases are TGTGCCACCAGCAGGTATAAAAATGAAAAACTGTTTTTT. This sequence encodes CATSRYKNEKLFF.

The chain employs TRBV27 and TRBJ1-6; D possibly corresponds to TRBD1 (5 bases). The CDR3 covers 18 residues. Germline CDR1 is MNHEY and CDR2 is SMNVEV (reference sequence). Trimming took 4 bases from V and 4 from J, leaving 20 bases between them. The DNA for the CDR3 is TGTGCCAGCAGTTACTCCCGGGACGGCCCTTTTTATAATTCACCCCTCCACTTT. It is translated as CASSYSRDGPFYNSPLHF.

V is TRBV7-2 and J is TRBJ1-1; D uncertain. This CDR3 contains 15 residues. Trimming stripped 7 bases from V and 1 base from J, with 16 bases between. CDR1 is SGHTA, CDR2 FQGNSA, per germline. The CDR3 DNA reads TGTGCCAGCAACACACAACGCGGAAGGAACACTGAAGCTTTCTTT. This gives the protein CASNTQRGRNTEAFF.

This rearrangement joins TRBV3-1 (or the pseudogene TRBV3-2) to TRBJ2-1; D might be TRBD2 (5 bases). The germline V and J ends were trimmed by 4 bases and 0 bases, with 13 bases remaining between them. This CDR3 is built from 16 residues. Germline CDR1 is LGHDT and CDR2 is YNNKEL (reference sequence). CDR3 DNA sequence: TGTGCCAGCAGCCCGGCGAGGGCCAGCTCCTACAATGAGCAGTTCTTC. Protein sequence: CASSPARASSYNEQFF.

This clone showed up just a few times. CDR3 sequence: CASSKPVRDTQYF. In nucleotides, the CDR3 is TGTGCCAGTAGCAAGCCCGTCAGAGATACGCAGTATTTT. V gene TRBV7-9 combines with J gene TRBJ2-3; D remains unclear. V lost 9 bases and J lost 5, with 15 bases in between. CDR3 length equals 13 residues. The germline gives CDR1 SEHNR, CDR2 FQNEAQ (reference sequence).

The V gene is TRBV5-4, the J gene TRBJ2-5; no reliable D call. The CDR3 consists of 14 residues. The germline gives CDR1 SGHNT, CDR2 YYREEE (reference sequence). Trimming left V 3 bases short and J 2 bases short, with 11 bases between. CDR3 region: CASSSAVGQETQYF. The CDR3 nucleotides read TGTGCCAGCAGCTCGGCAGTGGGACAAGAGACCCAGTACTTC.

The CDR3: CASSFGQKKNTGELFF. CDR3 coding DNA: TGTGCCAGCAGTTTTGGACAGAAAAAGAACACCGGGGAGCTGTTTTTT. The V gene is TRBV5-4, the J gene TRBJ2-2, with D tentatively TRBD1 (6 bases). There are 16 residues in the CDR3. V lost 5 bases and J 1 base, leaving 15 bases between the germline ends. CDR1 SGHNT and CDR2 YYREEE come from the germline V gene (reference sequence). Complete variable domain (other parts from reference TRBV5-4 and TRBJ2-2): ETGVTQSPTHLIKTRGQQVTLRCSSQSGHNTVSWYQQALGQGPQFIFQYYREEENGRGNFPPRFSGLQFPNYSSELNVNALELDDSALYLCASSFGQKKNTGELFFGEGSRLTVL.

The chain links TRBV18 to TRBJ2-5; TRBD2 agrees at 10 bases. V gave up 6 bases and J gave up 2 bases; unmatched junction bases: 9. The CDR3 has 16 amino acids. Germline assignment: CDR1 KGHSH and CDR2 LQKENI. CDR3 sequence reads: CASSTSPAGGQETQYF. DNA of the CDR3: TGTGCCAGCTCCACTTCCCCAGCGGGAGGGCAAGAGACCCAGTACTTC. The complete variable domain, with remaining parts taken from reference TRBV18 and TRBJ2-5, reads NAGVMQNPRHLVRRRGQEARLRCSPMKGHSHVYWYRQLPEEGLKFMVYLQKENIIDESGMPKERFSAEFPKEGPSILRIQQVVRGDSAAYFCASSTSPAGGQETQYFGPGTRLLVL.

This rearrangement joins TRBV11-3 to TRBJ2-2; a possible D gene is TRBD2 (6 bases). This CDR3 spans 14 amino acids. Deletions cut 3 bases from V and 5 bases from J, with 10 bases between. CDR1 is SGHNT and CDR2 is YENEEA in the germline V gene. CDR3 region: CASSFTGDTGELFF. The CDR3 bases are TGTGCCAGCAGCTTCACGGGAGATACCGGGGAGCTGTTTTTT.

This chain joins TRBV23-1 and TRBJ2-7; no reliable D call. TRBV23-1 carries the ORF label, with uncertain function. Trimming stripped 4 bases from V and 6 bases from J, with 19 bases between. The length of the CDR3 is 15 residues. CDR3 sequence reads: CASSPPQPRRTEQYF. Here the CDR3 DNA reads TGCGCCAGCAGTCCCCCCCAGCCTCGGCGTACCGAGCAGTACTTC.

V and J are TRBV15 and TRBJ1-4; no definite D call. In germline, CDR1 is LNHNV, CDR2 YYDKDF (reference sequence). This CDR3 is 13 amino acids long. Trimming pared 0 bases from V and 8 bases from J, leaving 7 bases between. The CDR3 sequence: CATSRDGWEKLFF. The CDR3 bases are TGTGCCACCAGCAGAGATGGGTGGGAAAAACTGTTTTTT.

This chain joins TRBV28 and TRBJ1-6; 8 nucleotides line up with TRBD1. The germline V gene has CDR1 MDHEN and CDR2 SYDVKM. Germline trimming cut 5 bases from V and 7 bases from J; bases unmatched to any gene: 10. This CDR3 spans 16 amino acids. CDR3 DNA sequence: TGTGCCAGCAGTCAAAGGACAGGGAGGGGCAATTCACCCCTCCACTTT. Translated, it gives CASSQRTGRGNSPLHF.

The V call is TRBV5-5, the J call TRBJ2-3; 10 bases align to TRBD2. The CDR3 consists of 15 residues. The germline V gene encodes CDR1 SGHKS and CDR2 YYEKEE (reference sequence). The V segment lost 1 base and the J segment 8 bases; nucleotides outside the gene matches: 7. DNA of the CDR3: TGTGCCAGCAGCTTGTCAGCGGGAGGGCCTGTTACGCAGTATTTT. It specifies CASSLSAGGPVTQYF.

This clone has just one count. The chain is built from TRBV6-6 and TRBJ1-1; unclear D gene. CDR3 length equals 13 residues. The V and J ends lost 6 bases and 7 bases respectively, with 15 bases between them. Germline assignment: CDR1 MNHNY and CDR2 SVGAGI (reference sequence). The CDR3 DNA reads TGTGCCAGCAGCCACCTCGGAAGCAGTGAAGCTTTCTTT. This sequence encodes CASSHLGSSEAFF.

The chain recombines TRBV5-4 with TRBJ2-1, with 8 bases that match TRBD2. CDR1 is SGHNT, CDR2 YYREEE, per germline (reference sequence). The V and J ends lost 1 base and 7 bases, in that order; junction bases with no gene match: 7. The CDR3 totals 15 residues. Here the CDR3 DNA reads TGTGCCAGCAGCTTGTACCGGGGGGGCCGTAATGAGCAGTTCTTC. Translation: CASSLYRGGRNEQFF.

The genes are TRBV27 and TRBJ2-1, with TRBD2 matching 7 bases. V dropped 7 bases and J dropped 7; count of bases not matched to a gene: 16. The CDR3 spans 16 residues. Germline V CDR1 and CDR2: MNHEY, SMNVEV (reference sequence). The CDR3 nucleotides read TGTGCCAGCATGGGCCTCGGGGGAGGGAGGTTGAATGAGCAGTTCTTC. Amino acids: CASMGLGGGRLNEQFF.

The chain carries TRBV20-1 and TRBJ1-1; TRBD1 agrees at 7 bases. The CDR3 runs 11 residues. Germline lookup yields CDR1 DFQATT and CDR2 SNEGSKA (reference sequence). This chain's CDR3 is CRTGENTEAFF. The CDR3 DNA reads as TGCAGAACAGGGGAAAACACTGAAGCTTTCTTT.

The count of this clone is one. The CDR3 DNA sequence: TGTGCCAGTAGTGTGGAGGGGCAGCCCCAGCATTTT. Amino acids: CASSVEGQPQHF. The chain is built from TRBV19 and TRBJ1-5; the D gene is possibly TRBD1 (5 bases). Trimming took 5 bases from V and 7 from J, leaving 9 bases between them. CDR3 length equals 12 residues. The germline V gene encodes CDR1 LNHDA and CDR2 SQIVND (reference sequence).

This clone was seen a handful of times. The chain combines TRBV24-1 with TRBJ2-7; 8 nucleotides align to TRBD1. Trimming removed 7 bases from V and 1 base from J; junction bases left unmatched: 2. The CDR3 totals 13 residues. From germline, CDR1 is KGHDR and CDR2 SFDVKD. The CDR3 DNA reads TGTGCCACCAGCAGGGGGCAGTCCTACGAGCAGTACTTC. Protein product: CATSRGQSYEQYF.

The chain uses TRBV4-3 and TRBJ2-1, with 16 nucleotides matching TRBD2. The germline V gene has CDR1 LGHNA and CDR2 YSLEER. The CDR3 spans 17 residues. The V segment lost 3 bases and the J segment 8 bases; nucleotides outside the gene matches: 7. DNA of the CDR3: TGCGCCAGCAGCCAGAGTGGGACTAGCGGGAGGGGCTATGAGCAGTTCTTC. Its translation is CASSQSGTSGRGYEQFF.

The rearrangement links TRBV15 to TRBJ2-7, with D perhaps TRBD1 or TRBD2 (5 bases each). CDR1 and CDR2 (germline): LNHNV, YYDKDF (reference sequence). This CDR3 spans 12 amino acids. V was pared by 8 bases and J by 5 bases, with 13 bases between. CDR3 in DNA: TGTGCCACCTCCCATGGGGGAGACGAGCAGTACTTC. Amino acids: CATSHGGDEQYF.

CDR3 in DNA: TGTGCCAGCAGCGCCGGGACAGGGTTCGAGCAGTACTTC. The encoded protein is CASSAGTGFEQYF. V and J are TRBV9 and TRBJ2-7; 9 nucleotides align to TRBD1. Germline V gives CDR1 SGDLS, CDR2 YYNGEE. Losses at the gene ends were 3 bases for V and 6 bases for J; bases not matched to a gene: 4. The CDR3 contains 13 residues. Combining the CDR3 with reference TRBV9 and TRBJ2-7 gives the whole variable domain DSGVTQTPKHLITATGQRVTLRCSPRSGDLSVYWYQQSLDQGLQFLIQYYNGEERAKGNILERFSAQQFPDLHSELNLSSLELGDSALYFCASSAGTGFEQYFGPGTRLTVT.

The CDR3 DNA follows: TGTGCCAGCAGCAATGCTGCGCAACAATCCTACGAGCAGTACTTC. It codes for CASSNAAQQSYEQYF. J is TRBJ2-7 and V is TRBV25-1; D is unresolved. The V gene's germline CDR1 is MGHDK and CDR2 SYGVNS. Trimming removed 6 bases at V and 1 base at J, with 16 bases between. This CDR3 has 15 residues.

On this clone itself: In the same sample, other DNA sequences code for this CDR3. The rearrangement joins TRBV6-5 to TRBJ1-4; the match to TRBD1 covers 8 bases. The CDR3 loop spans 14 amino acids. Trimming removed 5 bases from V and 7 bases from J; junction bases left unmatched: 6. CDR1 and CDR2 from the germline V gene are MNHEY and SVGAGI. The CDR3 is CASSTGGNGEKLFF. The CDR3, as DNA: TGTGCCAGCAGTACAGGGGGTAACGGTGAAAAACTGTTTTTT.

This sequence joins TRBV5-1 and TRBJ1-1, with 9 bases matching TRBD1. This CDR3 is built from 15 residues. Unmatched junction bases numbered 8, after V lost 4 bases and J lost 4 bases. From germline, CDR1 is SGHRS and CDR2 YFSETQ. The CDR3 DNA reads TGCGCCAGCAGCCGGACGGGACAGGGTCCCACTGAAGCTTTCTTT. This codes for CASSRTGQGPTEAFF.

This clone was detected only a few times. This sequence joins TRBV30 and TRBJ1-2; D gene ambiguous. CDR1 and CDR2 (germline): GTSNPN, SVGIG (reference sequence). The V gene lost 1 base and the J gene lost 2 bases, with 5 bases spanning the gap. The CDR3 is made up of 12 amino acids. The CDR3 loop is CAWSAGNYGYTF. CDR3 in DNA: TGTGCCTGGAGTGCGGGGAACTATGGCTACACCTTC.

This clone was recorded only once. This rearrangement joins TRBV19 to TRBJ2-2; TRBD2 aligns across 10 bases. Trimming cost V 2 bases and J 3 bases; bases outside gene matches: 9. Per germline, CDR1 LNHDA and CDR2 SQIVND (reference sequence). There are 18 residues in the CDR3. CDR3 loop: CASSIFGLAGEYTGELFF. The CDR3 coding sequence is TGTGCCAGTAGTATATTCGGGCTAGCGGGAGAGTACACCGGGGAGCTGTTTTTT.